This T cell receptor beta chain derives from a study of T cell responses to AZD1222 COVID-19 vaccine. This clone is medium-sized by share. Profiling relied on immunoSEQ multiplex PCR, and the TCRdb table lists in-frame clones only, not all of them. The sample lists approximately 70,000 clones, about nine tenths occurring once. V lost 5 bases and J lost 3; bases outside the gene matches: 13. This CDR3 contains 16 residues. Germline CDR1 SGHVS, CDR2 FQNEAQ. The material was peripheral blood, obtained on day 0 of AZD1222 vaccination. This receptor was taken from an adult in good health. The rearrangement links TRBV7-8 to TRBJ2-7, with TRBD1 matching 7 bases. The CDR3 loop reads CASSASSGTAYYEQYF. Here the CDR3 DNA reads TGTGCCAGCAGCGCTAGCTCCGGGACAGCATACTACGAGCAGTACTTC.